One T cell receptor (beta chain) is described in this entry. Trimming cost V 6 bases and J 5 bases, with 8 bases left between them. The CDR3 loop spans 12 amino acids. The germline V gene encodes CDR1 SNHLY and CDR2 FYNNEI. Authors' data handling: Quantification of nucleated cells was approximated via reference gene primer amplification. The repertoire was sequenced with immunoSEQ multiplex PCR; TCRdb's copy has only in-frame clones and lacks some. Clonal size and the V and J genes are those of that table, whereas D and trimming came from the DNA. There are 110,000 or so clones in the sample; about 87% occur only once, and approximately 4.2% lies in the top ten. The data were obtained in a study of blood T cell repertoires in COVID-19. Overall study: Sites across the United States, Italy and Spain contributed samples from acute and convalescent COVID-19. PBMCs, B-cell-depleted T cells, or T cells provided the cDNA or gDNA that made up the material.

Sequencing used peripheral blood. The chain recombines TRBV2 with TRBJ1-5, with D uncertain. The sequence was obtained from a woman in her fifties or sixties with acute or convalescent COVID-19. The CDR3 bases are TGTGCCAGCAGCTGGGAGGATCAGCCCCAGCATTTT. Encoded protein: CASSWEDQPQHF.